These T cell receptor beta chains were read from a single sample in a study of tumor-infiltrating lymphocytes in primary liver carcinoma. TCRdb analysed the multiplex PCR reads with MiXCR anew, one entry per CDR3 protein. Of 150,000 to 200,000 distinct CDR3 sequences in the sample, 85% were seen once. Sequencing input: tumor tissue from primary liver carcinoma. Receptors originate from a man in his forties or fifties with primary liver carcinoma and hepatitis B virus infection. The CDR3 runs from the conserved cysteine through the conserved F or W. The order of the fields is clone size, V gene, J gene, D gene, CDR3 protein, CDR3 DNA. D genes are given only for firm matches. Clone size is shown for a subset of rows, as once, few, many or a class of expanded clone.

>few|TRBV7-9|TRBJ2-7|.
CASSLASGSTYEQYF
TGTGCCAGCAGCTTAGCGAGCGGGTCAACCTACGAGCAGTACTTC
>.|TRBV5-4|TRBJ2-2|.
CISSPGQVNTGELFF
TGTATCAGCAGCCCGGGACAAGTGAACACCGGGGAGCTGTTTTTT
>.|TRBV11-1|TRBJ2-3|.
CASIPKGPFDTKYF
TGTGCCAGCATCCCTAAAGGCCCGTTTGATACGAAGTATTTT
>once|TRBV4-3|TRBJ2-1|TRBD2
CASNHLGTSGRYNEQFF
TGCGCCAGCAACCATCTAGGGACTAGCGGGCGCTACAATGAGCAGTTCTTC
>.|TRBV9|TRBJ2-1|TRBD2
CASSDTTSKQFF
TGTGCCAGCAGTGATACGACTAGCAAGCAGTTCTTC
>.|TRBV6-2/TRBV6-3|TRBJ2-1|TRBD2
CASSRTSHGGVNDQFF
TGTGCCAGCAGTCGAACCAGTCACGGGGGGGTCAATGATCAGTTCTTC
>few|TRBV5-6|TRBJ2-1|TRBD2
CASNRTSGRPNSYNEQFF
TGTGCCAGCAACCGGACTAGCGGGAGGCCAAACTCCTACAATGAGCAGTTCTTC
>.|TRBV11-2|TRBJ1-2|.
CASSLDSVAYSRGYAF
TGTGCCAGCAGCTTGGATTCGGTAGCCTATTCTCGAGGTTACGCCTTC
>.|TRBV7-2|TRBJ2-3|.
CASSNDYGTQYF
TGTGCAAGTAGCAACGACTACGGTACGCAGTATTTT
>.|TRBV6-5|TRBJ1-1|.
CASTKQVSNTESFF
TGTGCCAGCACGAAACAGGTTTCAAACACTGAATCTTTCTTT
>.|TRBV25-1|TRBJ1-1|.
CASRELGRMNTEALF
TGTGCCAGCAGAGAACTGGGAAGGATGAACACTGAAGCTTTATTT
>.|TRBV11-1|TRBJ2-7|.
CASSKGLVREQYF
TGTGCCAGCAGCAAGGGGCTAGTAAGGGAGCAGTACTTC
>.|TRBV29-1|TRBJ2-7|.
CSAMRFGTGTPYEQYF
TGTAGCGCCATGAGATTTGGAACCGGCACTCCCTACGAGCAGTACTTC
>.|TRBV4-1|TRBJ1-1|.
CASRSTSTEAVIDEAFF
TGCGCCAGCAGGTCTACTTCCACAGAAGCTGTGATTGATGAAGCTTTCTTT
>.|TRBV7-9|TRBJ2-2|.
CASSLVLQGWIGELFF
TGTGCCAGCAGCTTAGTACTTCAGGGTTGGATCGGGGAGTTGTTTTTT
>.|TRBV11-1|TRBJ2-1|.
CASSVGPDYEQFF
TGTGCCAGCAGCGTTGGCCCGGACTATGAGCAGTTCTTC
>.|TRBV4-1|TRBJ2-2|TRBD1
CASSPQTGVLNNGELIF
TGCGCCAGCAGCCCCCAAACAGGGGTCCTAAACAACGGGGAGCTGATTTTT
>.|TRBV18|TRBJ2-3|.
CASSSGRTDRQYF
TGTGCCAGCTCATCGGGACGGACAGATAGGCAGTATTTT
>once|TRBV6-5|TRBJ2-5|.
CTSTAEGKTQYF
TGTACCAGCACGGCTGAAGGGAAGACCCAGTACTTC
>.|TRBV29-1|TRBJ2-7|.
CSVDSGYADEQYF
TGCAGCGTCGATTCAGGGTATGCCGACGAGCAGTACTTC
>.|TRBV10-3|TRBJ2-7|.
CAISEGISGEYKQYF
TGTGCCATCAGTGAGGGGATTAGCGGTGAATACAAGCAGTACTTC
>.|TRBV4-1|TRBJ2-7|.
CANSQDKGSIYEQYF
TGTGCCAACAGCCAAGATAAGGGGAGCATCTACGAGCAGTACTTC
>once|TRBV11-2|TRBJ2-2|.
CASAGQFNRGELFF
TGTGCCAGCGCGGGTCAGTTTAACAGAGGTGAGCTGTTTTTT
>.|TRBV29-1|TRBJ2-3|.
CSVGGVSGNTQYF
TGCAGCGTAGGGGGGGTATCGGGGAATACGCAGTATTTT
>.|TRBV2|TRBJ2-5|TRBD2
CASRVFSGGETQYF
TGTGCCAGCAGGGTATTTAGCGGGGGGGAGACCCAGTATTTC
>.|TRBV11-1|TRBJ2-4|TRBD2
CACGFPGTSGTKNNQYF
TGTGCCTGCGGCTTTCCCGGGACTAGCGGGACCAAGAACAATCAGTACTTC